This TCR beta chain was recorded in a study of CD8 T cells in Susac syndrome. An input of about 0.5 to 1 ug of RNA was subjected to reverse transcription using random hexamers. Amplification of TCR beta CDR3 spanned 54 Vbeta and 13 Jbeta via immunoSEQ multiplex PCR. TCRdb reanalysed the immunoSEQ multiplex PCR reads using MiXCR and keeps one entry per CDR3 protein. The data contain about 130,000 distinct CDR3 sequences, roughly 89% of them singletons. TEMRA cells underwent FACS enrichment and CD8+ and CD4+ T cells underwent negative isolation. Trimming pared 5 bases from V and 7 bases from J, leaving 8 bases between. This CDR3 comprises 11 residues. Looked up from germline, CDR1 is SQVTM and CDR2 is ANQGSEA.

The TCR was taken from a human donor with multiple sclerosis. The chain is built from TRBV29-1 and TRBJ1-4; no firm D call. The material sequenced was CD8+ T cells from PBMCs. The CDR3 sequence is CSVRVGEKLFF. CDR3 DNA sequence: TGCAGCGTTAGAGTCGGTGAAAAACTGTTTTTT.